This T cell receptor beta chain stems from a study of shared clonotypes between healthy human individuals. Study-level findings and limits: Sequencing depth was expected to influence donor clonotype sharing.

The authors ran unsorted PBMC replicate PCRs on about 320 ng DNA, tens of thousands of T cell genomes. DNA from unsorted PBMC was sequenced on ten immunoSEQ deep assay plates. Produced via immunoSEQ multiplex PCR; TCRdb's table is partial and in-frame only. This table holds about 490,000 clones, around three quarters found once. Per the germline V gene, CDR1 is SQVTM and CDR2 is ANQGSEA. V lost 6 bases to trimming and J lost 0 bases, with 17 bases between them. The CDR3 spans 15 residues. This clone was seen just once. Its antigen remains unknown. This clonotype originated in a woman between 35 and 50 years old in good health. Some clones in this sample may be carry-over from other donors' samples. The sequencing sample was made of PBMCs. The J gene is TRBJ1-2, the V gene TRBV29-1, with D tentatively TRBD1 (6 bases). The CDR3: CSVNRDSDSNYGYTF. The CDR3 region has the DNA TGCAGCGTAAACAGGGACTCCGATTCTAACTATGGCTACACCTTC.